The 4 T cell receptor beta chains below come from one sample, sequenced in a study of Ad26.COV2.S vaccination and SARS-CoV-2 variants (dated by TCRdb to the early 2020s). Receptor amplification or capture employed the immunoSEQ multiplex PCR assay. In TCRdb, the immuneACCESS table is reduced to in-frame sequences with V and J assigned. These tables do not hold every clone; where another copy was compared, an unresolved V gene accounts for under half, and the others remain unexplained. The sample data list about 420,000 clones, and around 89% of these were observed just once. The top ten hold about 3.6% of the sample. The treatment or condition label, as the study defines it: 19 received Ad26.COV2.S at low or high dose, single or two shots; about 5 received placebo; per-sample allocation not given. For vaccine and placebo recipients, repertoires were sequenced using samples collected on day 63 after the first injection.

The sequences come from peripheral blood, collected in a trial of Ad26.COV2.S vaccine versus placebo. The receptors were gathered from a person aged 18-65 years who received the Ad26.COV2.S COVID-19 vaccine or a placebo.

The rearrangement joins TRBV3-1 (or the pseudogene TRBV3-2) to TRBJ1-6; 7 bases fit TRBD1. CDR1 and CDR2 from the germline V gene are LGHDT and YNNKEL (reference sequence). Trimming removed 5 bases from V and 14 bases from J; junction bases left unmatched: 18. This CDR3 contains 16 residues. CDR3 region: CASSSSSGGSGEALHF. The DNA for the CDR3 is TGTGCCAGCAGCTCGAGCTCAGGGGGTTCCGGTGAGGCCCTCCACTTT.

The chain links TRBV7-9 to TRBJ2-7; D is unclear. The CDR3 has 11 amino acids. CDR1 and CDR2 (germline): SEHNR, FQNEAQ (reference sequence). Trimming removed 5 bases from V and 3 bases from J, with 5 bases in between. The DNA for the CDR3 is TGTGCCAGCAGCCCGATCTACGAGCAGTACTTC. Its protein product is CASSPIYEQYF.

This rearrangement joins TRBV27 to TRBJ1-5, with D tentatively TRBD1 (6 bases). Germline V gene data show CDR1 as MNHEY and CDR2 as SMNVEV (reference sequence). The CDR3 loop spans 21 amino acids. V dropped 2 bases and J dropped 4 bases, with 30 bases sitting between them. As DNA, the CDR3 is TGTGCCAGCAGTTTAATTTGGACAGAAGCCTGTCTCGTCATTTGGAATCAGCCCCAGCATTTT. Its translation: CASSLIWTEACLVIWNQPQHF.

This chain connects TRBV7-2 to TRBJ2-3; D may match TRBD1 or TRBD2 (6 bases each). CDR3 length equals 17 residues. The ends were cut back, 5 bases at V and 0 bases at J, with 18 bases in the middle. Germline V gene sequence: CDR1 SGHTA, CDR2 FQGNSA. The CDR3 DNA follows: TGTGCCAGCAGCAATCACATCGGGGGACACAGCACAGATACGCAGTATTTT. This encodes CASSNHIGGHSTDTQYF.